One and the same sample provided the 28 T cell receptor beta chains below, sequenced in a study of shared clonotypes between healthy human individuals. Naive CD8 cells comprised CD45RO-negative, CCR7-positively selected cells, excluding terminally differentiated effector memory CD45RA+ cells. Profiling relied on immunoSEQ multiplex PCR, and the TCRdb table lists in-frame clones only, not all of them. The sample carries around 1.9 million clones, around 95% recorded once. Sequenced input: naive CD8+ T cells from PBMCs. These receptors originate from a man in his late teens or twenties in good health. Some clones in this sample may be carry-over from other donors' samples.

CDR3: CASSPGPTNTGELFF. The CDR3, as DNA: TGTGCCAGCAGCCCTGGGCCCACGAACACCGGGGAGCTGTTTTTT. The gene calls are TRBV28 and TRBJ2-2, with D hard to call. Germline values: CDR1 MDHEN, CDR2 SYDVKM. V shed 6 bases and J shed 0 bases, with 11 bases lying between them. The CDR3 covers 15 residues.

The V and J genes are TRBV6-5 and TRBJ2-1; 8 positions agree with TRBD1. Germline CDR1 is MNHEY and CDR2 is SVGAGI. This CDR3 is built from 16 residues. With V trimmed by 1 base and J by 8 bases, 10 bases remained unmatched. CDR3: CASSYYTNRGLDEQFF. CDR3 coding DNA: TGTGCCAGCAGTTACTACACCAACAGGGGGTTGGATGAGCAGTTCTTC.

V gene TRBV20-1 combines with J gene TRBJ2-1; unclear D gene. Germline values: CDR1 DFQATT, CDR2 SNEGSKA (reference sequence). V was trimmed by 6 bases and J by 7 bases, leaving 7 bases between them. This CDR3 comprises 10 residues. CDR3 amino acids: CSAPRNEQFF. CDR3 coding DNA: TGCAGTGCCCCACGGAATGAGCAGTTCTTC.

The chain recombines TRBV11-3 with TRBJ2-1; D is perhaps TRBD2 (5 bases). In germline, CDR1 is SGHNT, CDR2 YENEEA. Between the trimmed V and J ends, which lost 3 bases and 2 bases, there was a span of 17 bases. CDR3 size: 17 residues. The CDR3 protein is CASSFVGDDSPYNEQFF. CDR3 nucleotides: TGTGCCAGCAGCTTTGTGGGAGATGATAGCCCCTACAATGAGCAGTTCTTC.

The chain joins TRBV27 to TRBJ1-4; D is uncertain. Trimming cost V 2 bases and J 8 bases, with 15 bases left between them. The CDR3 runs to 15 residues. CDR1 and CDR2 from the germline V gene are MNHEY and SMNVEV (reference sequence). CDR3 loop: CASSLVAKGREKLFF. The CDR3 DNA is TGTGCCAGCAGTTTAGTCGCCAAAGGACGCGAAAAACTGTTTTTT.

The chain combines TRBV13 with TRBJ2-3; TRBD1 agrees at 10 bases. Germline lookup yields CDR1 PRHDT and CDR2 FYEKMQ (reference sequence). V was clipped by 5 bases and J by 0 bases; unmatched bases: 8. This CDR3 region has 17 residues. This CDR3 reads CASSPQRDRGSTDTQYF. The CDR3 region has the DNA TGTGCCAGCAGCCCCCAAAGGGACAGGGGTAGCACAGATACGCAGTATTTT.

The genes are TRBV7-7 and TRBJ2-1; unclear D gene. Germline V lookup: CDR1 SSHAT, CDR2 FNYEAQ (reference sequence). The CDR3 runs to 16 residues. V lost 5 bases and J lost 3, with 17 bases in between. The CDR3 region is CASSPHGPFHYNEQFF. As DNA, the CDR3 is TGTGCCAGCAGCCCCCACGGGCCTTTCCACTACAATGAGCAGTTCTTC.

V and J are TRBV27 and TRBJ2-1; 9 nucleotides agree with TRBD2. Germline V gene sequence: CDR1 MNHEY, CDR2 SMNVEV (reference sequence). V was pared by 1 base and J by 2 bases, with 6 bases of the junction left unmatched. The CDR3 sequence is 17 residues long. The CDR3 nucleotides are TGTGCCAGCAGTTTATTGCTTGCGGGAGGGCCCTACAATGAGCAGTTCTTC. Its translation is CASSLLLAGGPYNEQFF.

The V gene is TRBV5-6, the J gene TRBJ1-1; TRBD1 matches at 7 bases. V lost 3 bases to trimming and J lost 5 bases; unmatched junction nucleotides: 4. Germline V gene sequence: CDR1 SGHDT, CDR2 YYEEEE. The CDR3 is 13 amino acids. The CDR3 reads CASSSAGGTEAFF. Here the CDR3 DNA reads TGTGCCAGCAGCTCTGCAGGGGGAACTGAAGCTTTCTTT.

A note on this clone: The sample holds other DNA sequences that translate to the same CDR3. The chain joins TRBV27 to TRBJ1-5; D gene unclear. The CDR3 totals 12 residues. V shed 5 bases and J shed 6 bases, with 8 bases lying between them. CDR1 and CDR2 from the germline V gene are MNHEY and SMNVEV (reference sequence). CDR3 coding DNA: TGTGCCAGCAGTACCCAAGGTCAGCCCCAGCATTTT. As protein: CASSTQGQPQHF.

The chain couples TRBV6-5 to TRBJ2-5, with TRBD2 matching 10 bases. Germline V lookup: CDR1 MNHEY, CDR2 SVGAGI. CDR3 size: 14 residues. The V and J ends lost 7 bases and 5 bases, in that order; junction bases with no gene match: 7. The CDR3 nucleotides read TGTGCCAGCACCCCCAGCGGGAGGGGGGAGACCCAGTACTTC. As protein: CASTPSGRGETQYF.

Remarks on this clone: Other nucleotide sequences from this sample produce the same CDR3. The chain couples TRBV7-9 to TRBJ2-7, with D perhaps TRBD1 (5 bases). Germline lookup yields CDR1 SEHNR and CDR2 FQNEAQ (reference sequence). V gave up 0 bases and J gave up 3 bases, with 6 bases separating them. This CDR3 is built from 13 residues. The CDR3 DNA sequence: TGTGCCAGCAGCTTAGCAGGGGACTACGAGCAGTACTTC. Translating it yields CASSLAGDYEQYF.

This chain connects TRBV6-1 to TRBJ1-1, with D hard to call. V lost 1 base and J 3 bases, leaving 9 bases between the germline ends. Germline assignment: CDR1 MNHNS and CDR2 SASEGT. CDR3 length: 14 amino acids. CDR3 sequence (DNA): TGTGCCAGCAGTGAAGGACCGCTCTACACTGAAGCTTTCTTT. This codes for CASSEGPLYTEAFF.

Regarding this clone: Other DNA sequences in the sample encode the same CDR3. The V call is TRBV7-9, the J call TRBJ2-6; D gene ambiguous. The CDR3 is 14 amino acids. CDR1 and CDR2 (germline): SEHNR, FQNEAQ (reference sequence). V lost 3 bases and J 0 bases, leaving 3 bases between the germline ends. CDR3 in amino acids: CASSLVSGANVLTF. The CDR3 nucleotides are TGTGCCAGCAGCTTGGTCTCTGGGGCCAACGTCCTGACTTTC.

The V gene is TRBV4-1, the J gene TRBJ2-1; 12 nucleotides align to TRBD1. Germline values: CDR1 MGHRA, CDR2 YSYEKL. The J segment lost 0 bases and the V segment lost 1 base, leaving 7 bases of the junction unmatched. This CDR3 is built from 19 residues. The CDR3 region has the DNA TGCGCCAGCAGCCAAGCCGGGACAGGGGGCCCTATCTCCTACAATGAGCAGTTCTTC. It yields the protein CASSQAGTGGPISYNEQFF.

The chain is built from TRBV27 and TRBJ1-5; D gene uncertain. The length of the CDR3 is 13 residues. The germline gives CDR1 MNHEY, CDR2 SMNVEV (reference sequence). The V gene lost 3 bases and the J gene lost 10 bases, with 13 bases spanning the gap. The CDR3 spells CASSFSVTVPQHF. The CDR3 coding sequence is TGTGCCAGCAGTTTTTCAGTCACAGTCCCCCAGCATTTT.

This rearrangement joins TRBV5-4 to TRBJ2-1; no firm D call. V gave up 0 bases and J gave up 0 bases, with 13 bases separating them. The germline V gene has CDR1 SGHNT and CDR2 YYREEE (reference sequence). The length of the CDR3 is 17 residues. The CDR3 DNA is TGTGCCAGCAGCTTGGTCCCGGAGCCCGACTCCTACAATGAGCAGTTCTTC. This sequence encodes CASSLVPEPDSYNEQFF.

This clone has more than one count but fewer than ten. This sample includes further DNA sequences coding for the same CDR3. This CDR3 is CSVGDGLNTEAFF. CDR3 nucleotides: TGCAGCGTTGGGGACGGCCTGAACACTGAAGCTTTCTTT. The V and J genes are TRBV29-1 and TRBJ1-1, with D possibly being TRBD1 (5 bases). This CDR3 is built from 13 residues. With 4 bases removed from V and 0 bases from J, the gap between germline ends came to 9 bases. CDR1 and CDR2 from the germline V gene are SQVTM and ANQGSEA. Full variable domain (remainder filled in from reference TRBV29-1 and TRBJ1-1): SAVISQKPSRDICQRGTSLTIQCQVDSQVTMMFWYRQQPGQSLTLIATANQGSEATYESGFVIDKFPISRPNLTFSTLTVSNMSPEDSSIYLCSVGDGLNTEAFFGQGTRLTVV.

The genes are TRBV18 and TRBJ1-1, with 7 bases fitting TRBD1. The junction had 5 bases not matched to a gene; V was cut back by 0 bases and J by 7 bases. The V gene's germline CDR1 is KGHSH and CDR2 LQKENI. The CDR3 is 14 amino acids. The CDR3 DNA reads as TGTGCCAGCTCACCACCCGGGACAGCCTATGAAGCTTTCTTT. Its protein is CASSPPGTAYEAFF.

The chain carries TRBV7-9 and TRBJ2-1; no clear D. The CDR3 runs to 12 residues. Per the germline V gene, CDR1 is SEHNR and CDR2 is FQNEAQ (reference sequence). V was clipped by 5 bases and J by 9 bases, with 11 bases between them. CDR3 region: CASSPERPEQFF. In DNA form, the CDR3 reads TGTGCCAGCAGCCCCGAGAGGCCTGAGCAGTTCTTC.

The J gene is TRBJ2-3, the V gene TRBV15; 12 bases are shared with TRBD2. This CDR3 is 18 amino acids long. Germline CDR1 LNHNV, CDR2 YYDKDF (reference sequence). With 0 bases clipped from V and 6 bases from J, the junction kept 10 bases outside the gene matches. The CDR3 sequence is CATSRDSLAGGPGDTQYF. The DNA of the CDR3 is TGTGCCACCAGCAGAGATTCCCTAGCGGGAGGGCCTGGGGATACGCAGTATTTT.

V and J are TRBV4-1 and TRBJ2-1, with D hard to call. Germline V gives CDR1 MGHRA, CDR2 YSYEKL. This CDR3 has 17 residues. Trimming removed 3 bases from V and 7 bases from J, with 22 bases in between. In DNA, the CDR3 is TGCGCCAGCAGCCATCCCACTAAGGGTCTCAGGCAAAATGAGCAGTTCTTC. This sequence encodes CASSHPTKGLRQNEQFF.

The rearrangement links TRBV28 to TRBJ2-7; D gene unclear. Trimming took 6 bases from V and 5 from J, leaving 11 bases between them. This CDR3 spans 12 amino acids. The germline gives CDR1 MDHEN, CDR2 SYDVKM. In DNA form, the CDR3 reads TGTGCCAGCAGCCCACTTGTCCACGAGCAGTACTTC. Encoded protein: CASSPLVHEQYF.

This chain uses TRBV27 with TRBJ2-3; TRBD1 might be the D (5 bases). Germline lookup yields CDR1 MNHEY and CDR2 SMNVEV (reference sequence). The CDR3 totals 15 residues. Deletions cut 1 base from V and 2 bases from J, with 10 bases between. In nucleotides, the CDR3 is TGTGCCAGCAGTTTATTCGACAGTTACACAGATACGCAGTATTTT. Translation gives CASSLFDSYTDTQYF.

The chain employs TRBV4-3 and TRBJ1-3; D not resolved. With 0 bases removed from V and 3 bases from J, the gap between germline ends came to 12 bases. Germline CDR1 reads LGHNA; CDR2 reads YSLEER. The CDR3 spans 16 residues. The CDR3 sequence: CASSQDDSLSGNTIYF. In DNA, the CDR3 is TGCGCCAGCAGCCAAGATGACTCCTTAAGTGGAAACACCATATATTTT.

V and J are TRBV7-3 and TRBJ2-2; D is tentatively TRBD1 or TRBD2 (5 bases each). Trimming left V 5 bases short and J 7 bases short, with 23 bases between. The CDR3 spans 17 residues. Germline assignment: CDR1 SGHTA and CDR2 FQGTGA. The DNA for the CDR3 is TGTGCCAGCAGCCCGAAGCCCCTAGGGACGAACTTCGGGGAGCTGTTTTTT. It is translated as CASSPKPLGTNFGELFF. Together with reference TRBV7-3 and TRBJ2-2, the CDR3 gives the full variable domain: GAGVSQTPSNKVTEKGKYVELRCDPISGHTALYWYRQSLGQGPEFLIYFQGTGAADDSGLPNDRFFAVRPEGSVSTLKIQRTERGDSAVYLCASSPKPLGTNFGELFFGEGSRLTVL.

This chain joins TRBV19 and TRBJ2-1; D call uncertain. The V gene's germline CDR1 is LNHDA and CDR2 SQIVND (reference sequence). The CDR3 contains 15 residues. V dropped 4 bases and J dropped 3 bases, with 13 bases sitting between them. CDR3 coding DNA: TGTGCCAGTAGTAGTGGGGTGGTTTTCTACAATGAGCAGTTCTTC. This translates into CASSSGVVFYNEQFF. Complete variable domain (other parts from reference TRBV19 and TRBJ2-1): DGGITQSPKYLFRKEGQNVTLSCEQNLNHDAMYWYRQDPGQGLRLIYYSQIVNDFQKGDIAEGYSVSREKKESFPLTVTSAQKNPTAFYLCASSSGVVFYNEQFFGPGTRLTVL.

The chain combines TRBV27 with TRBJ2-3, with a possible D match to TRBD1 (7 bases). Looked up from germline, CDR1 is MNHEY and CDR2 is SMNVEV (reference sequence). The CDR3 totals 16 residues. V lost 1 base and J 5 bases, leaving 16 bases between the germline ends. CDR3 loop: CASSLFGGTVQDTQYF. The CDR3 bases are TGTGCCAGCAGTTTATTCGGCGGGACAGTCCAAGATACGCAGTATTTT.